What follows describes a single T cell receptor beta chain. Trimming cost V 1 base and J 2 bases, with 5 bases left between them. CDR1 LGHDT and CDR2 YNNKEL come from the germline V gene (reference sequence). The CDR3 runs 13 residues. RNA amounts of 0.5 to 1 ug underwent reverse transcription with random hexamers. Each CDR3 protein gets one entry after TCRdb re-called the immunoSEQ multiplex PCR reads with MiXCR. Of around 300,000 distinct CDR3 sequences in the sample, approximately 90% were seen once. The data derive from a study of CD8 T cells in Susac syndrome. The clonotype was recovered from a human donor with multiple sclerosis. V and J are TRBV3-1 and TRBJ1-1; D gene unclear. Sequenced material: CD4+ T cells from PBMCs. CDR3 region: CASSQVSNTEAFF. The CDR3 DNA follows: TGTGCCAGCAGCCAAGTAAGTAACACTGAAGCTTTCTTT.